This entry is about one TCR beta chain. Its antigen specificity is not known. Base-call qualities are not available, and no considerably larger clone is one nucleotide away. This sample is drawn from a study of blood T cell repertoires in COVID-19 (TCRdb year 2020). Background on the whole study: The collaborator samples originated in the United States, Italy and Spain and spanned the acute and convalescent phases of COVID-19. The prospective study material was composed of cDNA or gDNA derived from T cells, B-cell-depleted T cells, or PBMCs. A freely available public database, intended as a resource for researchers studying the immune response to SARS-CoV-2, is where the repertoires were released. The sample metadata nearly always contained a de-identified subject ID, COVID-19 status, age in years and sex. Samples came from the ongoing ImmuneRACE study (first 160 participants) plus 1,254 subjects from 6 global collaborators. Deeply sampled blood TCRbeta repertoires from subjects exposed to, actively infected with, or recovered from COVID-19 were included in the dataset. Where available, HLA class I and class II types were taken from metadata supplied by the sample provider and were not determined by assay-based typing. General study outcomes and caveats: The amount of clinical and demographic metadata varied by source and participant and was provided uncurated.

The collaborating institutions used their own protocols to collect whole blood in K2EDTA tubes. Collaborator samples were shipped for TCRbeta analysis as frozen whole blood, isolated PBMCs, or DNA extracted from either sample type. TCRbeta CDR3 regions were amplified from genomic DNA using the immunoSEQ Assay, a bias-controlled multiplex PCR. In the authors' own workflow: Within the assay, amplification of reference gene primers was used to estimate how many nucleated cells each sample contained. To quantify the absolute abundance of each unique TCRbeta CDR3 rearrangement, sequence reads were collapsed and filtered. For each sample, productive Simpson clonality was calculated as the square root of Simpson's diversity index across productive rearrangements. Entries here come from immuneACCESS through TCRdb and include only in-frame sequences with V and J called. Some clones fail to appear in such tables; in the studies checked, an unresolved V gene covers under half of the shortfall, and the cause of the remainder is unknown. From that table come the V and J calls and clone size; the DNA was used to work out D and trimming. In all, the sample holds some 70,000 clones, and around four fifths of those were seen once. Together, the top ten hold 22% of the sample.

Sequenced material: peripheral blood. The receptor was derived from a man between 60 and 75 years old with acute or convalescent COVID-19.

In nucleotides, the sequence is TGTGCCAGCAGCTCCCTTACAGGGGAAAGGGTCGAGCAGTTCTTC. Translated, it gives CASSSLTGERVEQFF. Recombination connected TRBV14 to TRBJ2-1, with 7 middle bases fitting TRBD1. The germline V and J ends show losses of 5 bases and 10 bases respectively, and no gene match explains 14 bases of the junction. The CDR3 covers 15 residues, taking in both the cysteine and the phenylalanine. Here the CDR3 DNA is all that survives: 45 bases in frame from base 1. The germline V gene gives CDR1 as SGHDN and CDR2 as FVKESK.